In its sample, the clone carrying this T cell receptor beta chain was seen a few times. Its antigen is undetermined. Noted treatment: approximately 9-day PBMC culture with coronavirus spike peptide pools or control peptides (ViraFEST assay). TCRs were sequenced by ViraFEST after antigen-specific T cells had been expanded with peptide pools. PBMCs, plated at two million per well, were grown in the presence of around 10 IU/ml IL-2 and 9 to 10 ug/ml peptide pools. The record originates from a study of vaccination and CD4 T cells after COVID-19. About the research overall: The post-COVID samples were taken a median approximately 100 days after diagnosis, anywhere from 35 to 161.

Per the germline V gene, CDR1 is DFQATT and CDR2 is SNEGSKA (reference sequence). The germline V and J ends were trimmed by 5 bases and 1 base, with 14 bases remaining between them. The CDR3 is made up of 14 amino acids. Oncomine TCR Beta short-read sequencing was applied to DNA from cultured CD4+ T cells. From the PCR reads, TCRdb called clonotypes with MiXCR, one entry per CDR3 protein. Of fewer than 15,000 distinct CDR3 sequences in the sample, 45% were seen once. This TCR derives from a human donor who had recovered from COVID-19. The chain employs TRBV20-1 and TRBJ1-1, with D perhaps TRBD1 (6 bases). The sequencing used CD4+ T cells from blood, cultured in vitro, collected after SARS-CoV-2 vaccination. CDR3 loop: CSAPVTGPNTEAFF. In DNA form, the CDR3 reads TGCAGTGCTCCAGTTACAGGGCCGAACACTGAAGCTTTCTTT.